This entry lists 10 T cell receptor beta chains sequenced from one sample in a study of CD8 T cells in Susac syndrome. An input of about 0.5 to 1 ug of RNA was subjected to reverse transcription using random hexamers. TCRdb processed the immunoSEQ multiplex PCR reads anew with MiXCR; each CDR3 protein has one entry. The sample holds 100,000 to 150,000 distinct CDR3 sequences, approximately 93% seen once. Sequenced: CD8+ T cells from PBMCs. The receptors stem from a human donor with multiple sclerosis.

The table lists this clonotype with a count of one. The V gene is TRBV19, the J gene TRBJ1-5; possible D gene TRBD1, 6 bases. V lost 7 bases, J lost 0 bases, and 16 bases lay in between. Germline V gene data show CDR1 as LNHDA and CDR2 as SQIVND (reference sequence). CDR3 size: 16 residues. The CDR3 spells CASTTGQSVSNQPQHF. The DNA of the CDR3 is TGTGCCAGTACCACAGGACAGTCGGTTAGCAATCAGCCCCAGCATTTT.

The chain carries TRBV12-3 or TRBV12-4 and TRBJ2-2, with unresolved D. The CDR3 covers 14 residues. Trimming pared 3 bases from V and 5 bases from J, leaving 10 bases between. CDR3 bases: TGTGCCAGCAGTTTTTCGGGCTCGACCGGGGAGCTGTTTTTT. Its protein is CASSFSGSTGELFF.

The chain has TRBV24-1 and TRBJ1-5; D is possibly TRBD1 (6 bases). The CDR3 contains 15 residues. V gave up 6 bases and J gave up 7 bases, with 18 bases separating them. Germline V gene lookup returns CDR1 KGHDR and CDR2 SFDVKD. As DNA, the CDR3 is TGTGCCACCAGTCAAGGAGATGGGGGGGGCCAGCCCCAGCATTTT. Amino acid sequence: CATSQGDGGGQPQHF.

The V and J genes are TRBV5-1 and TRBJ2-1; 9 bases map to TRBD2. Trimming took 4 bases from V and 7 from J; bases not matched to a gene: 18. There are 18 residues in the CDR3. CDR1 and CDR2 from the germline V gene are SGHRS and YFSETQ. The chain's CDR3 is CASSLEPGAGGRVNEQFF. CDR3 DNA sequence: TGCGCCAGCAGCCTGGAACCGGGGGCGGGAGGGCGAGTGAATGAGCAGTTCTTC.

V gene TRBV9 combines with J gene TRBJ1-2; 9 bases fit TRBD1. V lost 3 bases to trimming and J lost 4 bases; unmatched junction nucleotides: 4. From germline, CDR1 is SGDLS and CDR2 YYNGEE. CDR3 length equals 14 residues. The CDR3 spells CASSATGGTYGYTF. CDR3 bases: TGTGCCAGCAGCGCTACAGGGGGCACCTATGGCTACACCTTC. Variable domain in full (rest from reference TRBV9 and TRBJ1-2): DSGVTQTPKHLITATGQRVTLRCSPRSGDLSVYWYQQSLDQGLQFLIQYYNGEERAKGNILERFSAQQFPDLHSELNLSSLELGDSALYFCASSATGGTYGYTFGSGTRLTVV.

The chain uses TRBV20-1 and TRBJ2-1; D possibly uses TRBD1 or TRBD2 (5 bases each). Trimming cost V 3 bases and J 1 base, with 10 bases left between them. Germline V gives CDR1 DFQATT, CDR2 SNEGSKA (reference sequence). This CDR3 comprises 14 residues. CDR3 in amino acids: CSASQGPSYNEQFF. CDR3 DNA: TGCAGTGCTAGTCAGGGACCATCCTACAATGAGCAGTTCTTC.

CDR3 region: CASSQMKRDEKLFF. The CDR3 DNA reads TGCGCCAGCAGCCAGATGAAAAGGGATGAAAAACTGTTTTTT. The chain uses TRBV4-1 and TRBJ1-4; D gene unclear. CDR1 and CDR2 (germline): MGHRA, YSYEKL. The CDR3 has 14 amino acids. V lost 3 bases and J 6 bases, leaving 11 bases between the germline ends.

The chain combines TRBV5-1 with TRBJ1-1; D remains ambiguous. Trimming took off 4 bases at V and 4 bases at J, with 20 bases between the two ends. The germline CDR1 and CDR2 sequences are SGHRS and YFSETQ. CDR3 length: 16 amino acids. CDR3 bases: TGCGCCAGCAGCCCCCCGGGTAGGGTCGATGGCACTGAAGCTTTCTTT. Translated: CASSPPGRVDGTEAFF. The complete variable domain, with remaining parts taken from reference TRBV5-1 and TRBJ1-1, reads KAGVTQTPRYLIKTRGQQVTLSCSPISGHRSVSWYQQTPGQGLQFLFEYFSETQRNKGNFPGRFSGRQFSNSRSEMNVSTLELGDSALYLCASSPPGRVDGTEAFFGQGTRLTVV.

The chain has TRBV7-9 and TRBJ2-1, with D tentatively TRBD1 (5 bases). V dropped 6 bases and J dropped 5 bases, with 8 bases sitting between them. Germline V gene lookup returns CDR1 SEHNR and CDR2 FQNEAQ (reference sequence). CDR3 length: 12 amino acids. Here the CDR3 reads CASSRGHNEQFF. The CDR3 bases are TGTGCCAGCAGTAGGGGCCACAATGAGCAGTTCTTC.

In DNA form, the CDR3 reads TGTGCCAGCAGCTTGGACGCGGAAGCTTTCTTT. Translating it yields CASSLDAEAFF. The chain joins TRBV5-4 to TRBJ1-1; no clear D. This CDR3 is built from 11 residues. With 0 bases removed from V and 8 bases from J, the gap between germline ends came to 5 bases. Germline CDR1 SGHNT, CDR2 YYREEE (reference sequence).